One and the same sample provided the 25 T cell receptor beta chains below, sequenced in a study of identical twins. TCRdb reprocessed the 5' RACE reads with MiXCR, giving one entry per CDR3 protein. The repertoire holds about 550,000 distinct CDR3 sequences, with 20% to 25% as singletons. This same sample was also part of a study on yellow fever vaccine responses in identical twins.

Sequenced sample: CD4+ T cells sorted from blood. The receptor set was obtained from a woman aged 18-30 years in good health.

The chain recombines TRBV29-1 with TRBJ2-1; no reliable D call. The CDR3 contains 11 residues. CDR1 and CDR2 from the germline V gene are SQVTM and ANQGSEA. Trimming removed 3 bases from V and 4 bases from J, with 4 bases in between. This CDR3 is CSVERYNEQFF. For the CDR3, the DNA is TGCAGCGTTGAGCGGTACAATGAGCAGTTCTTC.

This CDR3 is CASSLGHRSSYEQYF. As DNA, the CDR3 is TGTGCCAGCAGCTTAGGCCACAGGAGCTCCTACGAGCAGTACTTC. This chain joins TRBV7-2 and TRBJ2-7; D possibly corresponds to TRBD1 (5 bases). This CDR3 has 15 residues. The germline V and J ends were trimmed by 1 base and 0 bases, with 10 bases remaining between them. Germline CDR1 SGHTA, CDR2 FQGNSA.

This clonotype has at least ten counts. This chain joins TRBV5-1 and TRBJ2-5, with TRBD1 matching over 8 bases. The CDR3 is 14 amino acids. V lost 0 bases, J lost 3 bases, and 1 base stayed unmatched. Germline CDR1 SGHRS, CDR2 YFSETQ. This chain's CDR3 is CASSLGQGKETQYF. The DNA of the CDR3 is TGCGCCAGCAGCTTGGGACAGGGGAAAGAGACCCAGTACTTC. Drawing the rest from reference TRBV5-1 and TRBJ2-5, the complete variable domain is KAGVTQTPRYLIKTRGQQVTLSCSPISGHRSVSWYQQTPGQGLQFLFEYFSETQRNKGNFPGRFSGRQFSNSRSEMNVSTLELGDSALYLCASSLGQGKETQYFGPGTRLLVL.

This clonotype was seen only a few times. The rearrangement links TRBV20-1 to TRBJ1-2; no firm D call. CDR1 is DFQATT, CDR2 SNEGSKA, per germline (reference sequence). The CDR3 spans 13 residues. Trimming took 1 base from V and 0 from J, leaving 6 bases between them. In nucleotides, the CDR3 is TGCAGTGCTAGAGGTGGGGCTAACTATGGCTACACCTTC. It codes for CSARGGANYGYTF.

The gene calls are TRBV7-9 and TRBJ2-1, with D tentatively TRBD1 (6 bases). V dropped 7 bases and J dropped 7 bases, with 17 bases sitting between them. The CDR3 extends over 14 amino acids. Germline V lookup: CDR1 SEHNR, CDR2 FQNEAQ (reference sequence). The CDR3 reads CASKISDRVNEQFF. The CDR3 DNA sequence: TGTGCCAGCAAAATATCGGACAGAGTTAATGAGCAGTTCTTC.

The table lists this clonotype with a few counts. The V and J genes are TRBV15 and TRBJ1-5, with D tentatively TRBD1 (6 bases). Germline CDR1 reads LNHNV; CDR2 reads YYDKDF (reference sequence). CDR3 length equals 16 residues. V was pared by 7 bases and J by 1 base, with 17 bases between. The CDR3 is CATTSTHRVSNQPQHF. The CDR3, as DNA: TGTGCCACCACCTCCACCCACAGGGTAAGCAATCAGCCCCAGCATTTT.

J is TRBJ2-1 and V is TRBV12-3 or TRBV12-4; TRBD2 matches 8 bases. Unmatched junction bases numbered 7, after V lost 2 bases and J lost 7 bases. CDR3 length: 15 amino acids. CDR3 region: CASSLYGGAGNEQFF. The CDR3 DNA sequence: TGTGCCAGCAGTTTATACGGGGGGGCGGGTAATGAGCAGTTCTTC.

This clonotype came up many times. V gene TRBV5-1 combines with J gene TRBJ2-1; 7 bases map to TRBD1. Germline-derived CDR1 and CDR2 are SGHRS and YFSETQ. J gave up 6 bases and V 4 bases, and 10 bases lay outside the gene matches. The CDR3 runs to 15 residues. The CDR3 bases are TGCGCCAGCAGCAGCGGAGACAGGGTAGTCAATGAGCAGTTCTTC. Residues: CASSSGDRVVNEQFF.

The CDR3 nucleotides read TGCGCCAGCACGGGGACTAGAGATGCAGATACGCAGTATTTT. It yields the protein CASTGTRDADTQYF. This chain joins TRBV5-1 and TRBJ2-3; the match to TRBD2 covers 8 bases. With 6 bases clipped from V and 4 bases from J, the junction kept 7 bases outside the gene matches. The CDR3 is 14 residues long. Germline CDR1 is SGHRS and CDR2 is YFSETQ.

The gene calls are TRBV20-1 and TRBJ2-2; D may be TRBD1 or TRBD2 (5 bases each). Looked up from germline, CDR1 is DFQATT and CDR2 is SNEGSKA (reference sequence). CDR3 length: 15 amino acids. The ends were cut back, 0 bases at V and 6 bases at J, with 14 bases in the middle. CDR3 loop: CSARDPSQGAGELFF. DNA of the CDR3: TGCAGTGCTAGAGATCCGTCGCAGGGAGCCGGGGAGCTGTTTTTT.

The chain couples TRBV5-1 to TRBJ1-5; D is uncertain. Germline CDR1 SGHRS, CDR2 YFSETQ. CDR3 size: 16 residues. With 0 bases removed from V and 4 bases from J, the gap between germline ends came to 14 bases. The DNA of the CDR3 is TGCGCCAGCAGCTTGGGATCGGGGAGTGGGAATCAGCCCCAGCATTTT. This gives the protein CASSLGSGSGNQPQHF.

The chain recombines TRBV10-3 with TRBJ2-1, with D perhaps TRBD2 (5 bases). Germline lookup yields CDR1 ENHRY and CDR2 SYGVKD. This CDR3 region has 17 residues. V was clipped by 3 bases and J by 5 bases, with 20 bases between them. CDR3 nucleotides: TGTGCCATCAGTGACCGAGTGGGGAGACCCGAAAACAATGAGCAGTTCTTC. Protein sequence: CAISDRVGRPENNEQFF.

J is TRBJ2-5 and V is TRBV2; D ambiguous. The CDR3 sequence is 17 residues long. CDR1 and CDR2 from the germline V gene are SNHLY and FYNNEI. V shed 5 bases and J shed 4 bases, with 23 bases lying between them. This chain's CDR3 is CASSSERRLGSGETQYF. The CDR3 nucleotides read TGTGCCAGCAGTTCTGAAAGGAGACTTGGATCCGGAGAGACCCAGTACTTC.

This clonotype appeared many times. The chain recombines TRBV5-1 with TRBJ1-6; D gene unclear. The CDR3 is 16 residues long. Germline loops: CDR1 SGHRS, CDR2 YFSETQ. With 3 bases removed from V and 14 bases from J, the gap between germline ends came to 24 bases. The CDR3 loop is CASSSSSGSSMGSLHF. CDR3 nucleotides: TGCGCCAGCAGCTCGTCGTCGGGGTCTTCGATGGGGTCCCTCCACTTT.

This clonotype has just a few counts. The V call is TRBV5-1, the J call TRBJ2-3; 11 bases are a match to TRBD2. CDR1 is SGHRS, CDR2 YFSETQ, per germline. This CDR3 has 17 amino acids. Trimming removed 3 bases from V and 2 bases from J; junction bases left unmatched: 8. DNA of the CDR3: TGCGCCAGCAGCTCATCCGGGACTAGCGGACCCACAGATACGCAGTATTTT. Protein product: CASSSSGTSGPTDTQYF.

The chain links TRBV18 to TRBJ2-2; D is perhaps TRBD1 (6 bases). The CDR3 sequence is 15 residues long. Germline CDR1 KGHSH, CDR2 LQKENI. Deletions cut 4 bases from V and 7 bases from J, with 16 bases between. As DNA, the CDR3 is TGTGCCAGCTCACGCCGGACAGCTGGGGACGGGGAGCTGTTTTTT. Translated, it gives CASSRRTAGDGELFF.

The gene calls are TRBV27 and TRBJ1-4; the D is unclear. The CDR3 consists of 13 residues. With 6 bases removed from V and 6 bases from J, the gap between germline ends came to 11 bases. Germline V gene lookup returns CDR1 MNHEY and CDR2 SMNVEV (reference sequence). CDR3 nucleotide sequence: TGTGCCAGCAGCTTCCGGACCTATGAAAAACTGTTTTTT. It specifies CASSFRTYEKLFF.

The table lists this clonotype with a count of one. The chain links TRBV7-9 to TRBJ1-1; perhaps TRBD1 as D (6 bases). Germline V gene lookup returns CDR1 SEHNR and CDR2 FQNEAQ (reference sequence). This CDR3 has 12 amino acids. Trimming shortened V by 5 bases and J by 5 bases, and 9 bases separated the two germline ends. CDR3 in amino acids: CASSNQGTEAFF. CDR3 DNA: TGTGCCAGCAGCAACCAGGGGACTGAAGCTTTCTTT.

There are a few counts of this clonotype. This chain uses TRBV12-3 or TRBV12-4 with TRBJ2-2; D might be TRBD2 (6 bases). The CDR3 extends over 20 amino acids. V was cut by 1 base and J by 5 bases, with 26 bases left in between. The CDR3 nucleotides are TGTGCCAGCAGTTTAGTGCGGGGAACAGGCGGTTCGGAGAAAACCGGGGAGCTGTTTTTT. It translates to CASSLVRGTGGSEKTGELFF.

This clonotype was seen more than once but under ten times. This chain connects TRBV7-9 to TRBJ2-2; a weak D match, TRBD1 (6 bases). CDR1 is SEHNR and CDR2 is FQNEAQ in the germline V gene (reference sequence). V lost 6 bases to trimming and J lost 5 bases, with 13 bases between them. There are 14 residues in the CDR3. This CDR3 reads CASSPDRITGELFF. The CDR3 bases are TGTGCCAGCAGTCCCGACAGGATAACCGGGGAGCTGTTTTTT.

The chain employs TRBV27 and TRBJ2-3; D is ambiguous. Germline V lookup: CDR1 MNHEY, CDR2 SMNVEV (reference sequence). The CDR3 extends over 15 amino acids. Deletions cut 2 bases from V and 0 bases from J, with 9 bases between. The CDR3 coding sequence is TGTGCCAGCAGTTTAAGCGTTACTAGCACAGATACGCAGTATTTT. Its translation: CASSLSVTSTDTQYF.

The J gene is TRBJ1-1, the V gene TRBV5-1, with TRBD1 as a possible D gene (6 bases). The CDR3 loop spans 13 amino acids. V lost 4 bases and J 7 bases, leaving 14 bases between the germline ends. Per the germline V gene, CDR1 is SGHRS and CDR2 is YFSETQ. CDR3: CASSLRPGDEAFF. In DNA form, the CDR3 reads TGCGCCAGCAGCCTAAGACCAGGGGATGAAGCTTTCTTT.

The CDR3 coding sequence is TGTGCCACCAGTGATTTGGGAGTTGATCAGCCCCAGCATTTT. Protein: CATSDLGVDQPQHF. This sequence joins TRBV24-1 and TRBJ1-5; D ambiguous. The CDR3 consists of 14 residues. Germline CDR1 is KGHDR and CDR2 is SFDVKD. V lost 0 bases and J 5 bases, leaving 7 bases between the germline ends.

This clonotype has a count of ten or more. The J gene is TRBJ1-5, the V gene TRBV9; TRBD1 matches at 7 bases. The CDR3 has 17 amino acids. Germline-derived CDR1 and CDR2 are SGDLS and YYNGEE. The ends lost 0 bases at V and 3 bases at J; junction bases unmatched: 9. Here the CDR3 reads CASSVEGTVESNQPQHF. CDR3 in DNA: TGTGCCAGCAGCGTAGAAGGGACAGTCGAGTCCAATCAGCCCCAGCATTTT. The full variable domain, with the rest looked up from reference TRBV9 and TRBJ1-5, is DSGVTQTPKHLITATGQRVTLRCSPRSGDLSVYWYQQSLDQGLQFLIQYYNGEERAKGNILERFSAQQFPDLHSELNLSSLELGDSALYFCASSVEGTVESNQPQHFGDGTRLSIL.

The chain links TRBV3-1 to TRBJ2-2, with TRBD1 matching 7 bases. Trimming removed 4 bases from V and 5 bases from J; junction bases left unmatched: 10. Germline lookup yields CDR1 LGHDT and CDR2 YNNKEL (reference sequence). This CDR3 has 16 residues. Written as DNA, the CDR3 is TGTGCCAGCAGCCCCCCCGGCAGGGGGTCGACCGGGGAGCTGTTTTTT. It specifies CASSPPGRGSTGELFF.